The 9 T cell receptor beta chains below were found in one sample sequenced in a study of blood T cell repertoires in COVID-19. Data came from immunoSEQ multiplex PCR; TCRdb stores just in-frame clones and leaves some out. There are roughly 250,000 clones in the sample; around 85% occur only once, and roughly 12% lies in the top ten. Input material: peripheral blood. These receptors were taken from a woman aged 25 to 39 with COVID-19, enrolled during active disease.

CDR3 sequence (DNA): TGTGCCAGCACGAGGTATAGCACAGATACGCAGTATTTT. Protein sequence: CASTRYSTDTQYF. J is TRBJ2-3 and V is TRBV2; no firm D call. V was pared by 7 bases and J by 0 bases, with 8 bases between. Germline V lookup: CDR1 SNHLY, CDR2 FYNNEI. The CDR3 contains 13 residues.

This clone occurred once. This rearrangement joins TRBV24-1 to TRBJ2-1, with D tentatively TRBD1 (6 bases). Trimming pared 0 bases from V and 9 bases from J, leaving 20 bases between. Germline loops: CDR1 KGHDR, CDR2 SFDVKD. This CDR3 is built from 17 residues. The CDR3 loop reads CATSDLRGALGAGEQFF. DNA for the CDR3: TGTGCCACCAGTGATTTGCGGGGAGCGTTGGGGGCGGGTGAGCAGTTCTTC.

Only a few counts were recorded for this clone. The chain uses TRBV3-1 (or the pseudogene TRBV3-2) and TRBJ2-7; TRBD1 matches at 8 bases. V shed 3 bases, J shed 5 bases, and the junction held 3 bases outside the gene matches. The germline CDR1 and CDR2 sequences are LGHDT and YNNKEL (reference sequence). The CDR3 is 13 amino acids. The CDR3 loop is CASSHLTGDEQYF. The DNA of the CDR3 is TGTGCCAGCAGCCACTTGACAGGGGACGAGCAGTACTTC.

This clone was seen just once. The rearrangement links TRBV6-5 to TRBJ2-7; 9 bases are a match to TRBD2. Germline V gene lookup returns CDR1 MNHEY and CDR2 SVGAGI. This CDR3 has 14 amino acids. V was clipped by 7 bases and J by 6 bases; unmatched bases: 10. CDR3 amino acids: CASTLTGLAGEQYF. The CDR3 DNA reads as TGTGCCAGCACCCTAACGGGACTAGCCGGCGAGCAGTACTTC.

This chain joins TRBV15 and TRBJ2-5, with a weak D call TRBD1 (6 bases). The CDR3 runs to 15 residues. From germline, CDR1 is LNHNV and CDR2 YYDKDF (reference sequence). The ends were cut back, 0 bases at V and 2 bases at J, with 10 bases in the middle. Here the CDR3 reads CATSRDLGGQETQYF. In DNA form, the CDR3 reads TGTGCCACCAGCAGAGATCTAGGGGGTCAAGAGACCCAGTACTTC. The full variable domain, its missing parts supplied by reference TRBV15 and TRBJ2-5, is DAMVIQNPRYQVTQFGKPVTLSCSQTLNHNVMYWYQQKSSQAPKLLFHYYDKDFNNEADTPDNFQSRRPNTSFCFLDIRSPGLGDTAMYLCATSRDLGGQETQYFGPGTRLLVL.

Here the CDR3 DNA reads TGTGCCAGCAGCTTACTCCAGCGACTGAACACTGAAGCTTTCTTT. Its translation: CASSLLQRLNTEAFF. The gene calls are TRBV7-2 and TRBJ1-1; D unclear. Trimming took 2 bases from V and 0 from J, leaving 10 bases between them. Germline V lookup: CDR1 SGHTA, CDR2 FQGNSA. The CDR3 is made up of 15 amino acids.

The DNA for the CDR3 is TGTGCCAGCAGCACAGGGTTCTACGAGCAGTACTTC. This sequence encodes CASSTGFYEQYF. J is TRBJ2-7 and V is TRBV28, with a possible D match to TRBD1 (6 bases). Germline CDR1 reads MDHEN; CDR2 reads SYDVKM. V was trimmed by 6 bases and J by 3 bases, leaving 9 bases between them. The CDR3 totals 12 residues.

The chain has TRBV7-8 and TRBJ2-3; D not resolved. Germline V gene sequence: CDR1 SGHVS, CDR2 FQNEAQ. The CDR3 is made up of 16 amino acids. V shed 0 bases and J shed 6 bases, with 16 bases lying between them. The CDR3, as DNA: TGTGCCAGCAGCTTAGCGCTTGAGGTCATCGAGGATACGCAGTATTTT. Translating gives CASSLALEVIEDTQYF. Full variable domain (missing parts from reference TRBV7-8 and TRBJ2-3): GAGVSQSPRYKVAKRGQDVALRCDPISGHVSLFWYQQALGQGPEFLTYFQNEAQLDKSGLPSDRFFAERPEGSVSTLKIQRTQQEDSAVYLCASSLALEVIEDTQYFGPGTRLTVL.

This clone was counted a single time. The V call is TRBV10-3, the J call TRBJ1-1; 8 bases match TRBD1. With V trimmed by 10 bases and J by 4 bases, 8 bases remained unmatched. This CDR3 is 13 amino acids long. Per germline, CDR1 ENHRY and CDR2 SYGVKD. The CDR3 DNA sequence: TGTGCCAGCGGACAGGGAATGAGCACTGAAGCTTTCTTT. The encoded protein is CASGQGMSTEAFF.